This T cell receptor (beta chain) was found in a study of CD4 T cells in relation to SARS-CoV-2 and coronaviruses. Study context: Crossreactive spike epitopes shared across donors were mapped to their HLA restriction. Whole-study findings and limits: The cross-reactivity analysis covered only spike protein, not other viral proteins. Memory recall responses, not primary responses primed in culture, are what the assay detects.

As for this clone: What it recognizes is unknown.

There are 14 residues in the CDR3. V lost 4 bases, J lost 3 bases, and 12 bases lay in between. Germline CDR1 is MDHEN and CDR2 is SYDVKM. Unexposed donor CD4+ T cells date from 2011-2018, before the COVID-19 pandemic. Deep TCR-beta sequencing used DNA from uncultured naive and memory CD4+ T cells. The repertoire was sequenced with immunoSEQ multiplex PCR; TCRdb's copy has only in-frame clones and lacks some. The sample holds about 59,000 clones, 86% seen once. The clonotype was recovered from a human donor in good health. V is TRBV28 and J is TRBJ1-1, with D unresolved. The sample was memory CD4+ T cells from PBMCs. In DNA, the CDR3 is TGTGCCAGCAGTTCCAACTCGGGGTACACTGAAGCTTTCTTT. Its protein is CASSSNSGYTEAFF.